One and the same sample provided the 12 T cell receptor beta chains below, sequenced in a study of blood T cells in healthy people across ages. Sample-barcoded 5' priming and a J-beta primer mix drove a second PCR of roughly 7 to 11 cycles. Each CDR3 protein is one row after TCRdb ran MiXCR on the 5' RACE reads. Among 590,000 or so distinct CDR3 sequences listed, about 28% were seen once. The sample was blood. Receptors were obtained from a woman over 75 in good health.

This clonotype was counted many times. The chain couples TRBV7-2 to TRBJ2-1; 15 bases fit TRBD2. This CDR3 is built from 16 residues. The V gene end was trimmed by 2 bases and the J gene end by 7 bases; junction bases not matched to a gene: 3. Germline V gives CDR1 SGHTA, CDR2 FQGNSA. The CDR3 loop reads CASSLRGLAGGNEQFF. The DNA for the CDR3 is TGTGCCAGCAGCTTAAGAGGACTAGCGGGGGGGAATGAGCAGTTCTTC.

In its sample, this clonotype was seen many times. This chain links TRBV20-1 with TRBJ2-1, with TRBD1 identical over 12 bases. The CDR3 has 14 residues. With 6 bases clipped from V and 8 bases from J, the junction kept 8 bases outside the gene matches. The germline CDR1 and CDR2 sequences are DFQATT and SNEGSKA (reference sequence). The CDR3 protein is CSAGGGQGADEQFF. DNA for the CDR3: TGCAGTGCCGGAGGGGGACAGGGGGCAGATGAGCAGTTCTTC.

The chain recombines TRBV7-3 with TRBJ2-1; D is perhaps TRBD1 (6 bases). Trimming cost V 5 bases and J 7 bases, with 15 bases left between them. The CDR3 spans 14 residues. The V gene's germline CDR1 is SGHTA and CDR2 FQGTGA. The CDR3 nucleotides read TGTGCCAGCAGCAAGGGACAACGACCGAATGAGCAGTTCTTC. It is translated as CASSKGQRPNEQFF. Filled out from reference TRBV7-3 and TRBJ2-1, the complete variable domain reads GAGVSQTPSNKVTEKGKYVELRCDPISGHTALYWYRQSLGQGPEFLIYFQGTGAADDSGLPNDRFFAVRPEGSVSTLKIQRTERGDSAVYLCASSKGQRPNEQFFGPGTRLTVL.

This clonotype has ten or more counts. This chain connects TRBV6-6 to TRBJ2-3, with TRBD1 matching 8 bases. Germline-derived CDR1 and CDR2 are MNHNY and SVGAGI (reference sequence). This CDR3 is 17 amino acids long. The trim removed 0 bases at V and 5 bases at J, leaving 10 bases unmatched. The CDR3 sequence is CASSYSSRQGYGDTQYF. CDR3 DNA: TGTGCCAGCAGTTACTCGTCCAGACAGGGGTATGGAGATACGCAGTATTTT.

This sequence joins TRBV12-3 or TRBV12-4 and TRBJ2-5, with a weak D call TRBD1 (5 bases). Trimming removed 6 bases at V and 11 bases at J, with 16 bases between. The CDR3 consists of 12 residues. The CDR3 DNA is TGTGCCAGCAGGGACACCTACAATGAGCAGTACTTC. The encoded protein is CASRDTYNEQYF.

Details on this clonotype: Lacking the conserved final phenylalanine or tryptophan, this CDR3 likely reflects a read error. The rearrangement joins TRBV6-1 to TRBJ2-7; TRBD1 might be the D (6 bases). Trimming removed 7 bases at V and 2 bases at J, with 15 bases between. Germline V lookup: CDR1 MNHNS, CDR2 SASEGT. The CDR3 contains 14 residues. CDR3 DNA sequence: TGTGCCAGCACCCCCGGGACACGAACCTACGAGCAGTACTCC. Protein: CASTPGTRTYEQYS.

Many counts were recorded for this clonotype. The chain carries TRBV7-6 and TRBJ2-5; possibly TRBD1 for D (7 bases). Germline V gene lookup returns CDR1 SGHVS and CDR2 FNYEAQ. Trimming took off 6 bases at V and 11 bases at J, with 16 bases between the two ends. This CDR3 is built from 12 residues. CDR3 region: CASSFQGGEQYF. In DNA form, the CDR3 reads TGTGCCAGCAGTTTTCAGGGGGGAGAGCAGTACTTC. The full variable domain, its missing parts supplied by reference TRBV7-6 and TRBJ2-5, is GAGVSQSPRYKVTKRGQDVALRCDPISGHVSLYWYRQALGQGPEFLTYFNYEAQQDKSGLPNDRFSAERPEGSISTLTIQRTEQRDSAMYRCASSFQGGEQYFGPGTRLLVL.

This clonotype appeared many times. V and J are TRBV5-1 and TRBJ2-5; the match to TRBD2 covers 9 bases. Trimming at V came to 0 bases and at J to 5 bases, leaving 5 bases not matched to a gene. The CDR3 has 15 amino acids. The germline gives CDR1 SGHRS, CDR2 YFSETQ. CDR3 DNA sequence: TGCGCCAGCAGCTTGGAAGGGACTAGCTCGGAGACCCAGTACTTC. Its translation is CASSLEGTSSETQYF.

There are many counts of this clonotype. V is TRBV7-8 and J is TRBJ2-7; D tentatively reads TRBD1 or TRBD2 (5 bases each). CDR1 and CDR2 from the germline V gene are SGHVS and FQNEAQ. V was clipped by 2 bases and J by 7 bases, with 24 bases between them. The CDR3 sequence is 17 residues long. The CDR3 sequence: CASSLTKPGRTEGEQYF. The CDR3 DNA reads TGTGCCAGCAGCTTAACGAAACCGGGACGGACCGAGGGGGAGCAGTACTTC.

This clonotype appeared many times. V gene TRBV6-5 combines with J gene TRBJ1-6; D is undetermined. V lost 11 bases and J lost 0, with 14 bases in between. CDR3 length: 15 residues. Germline loops: CDR1 MNHEY, CDR2 SVGAGI. CDR3 amino acids: CAPGAPSSYNSPLHF. CDR3 sequence (DNA): TGTGCCCCGGGCGCGCCGAGCTCCTATAATTCACCCCTCCACTTT.

The chain employs TRBV18 and TRBJ1-5; 8 bases align to TRBD1. The CDR3 contains 18 residues. Looked up from germline, CDR1 is KGHSH and CDR2 is LQKENI. V lost 5 bases to trimming and J lost 4 bases; unmatched junction nucleotides: 16. For the CDR3, the DNA is TGTGCCAGCTCATCGGACAGGGAGGGAGCGGCACGAAATCAGCCCCAGCATTTT. This translates into CASSSDREGAARNQPQHF.

The chain uses TRBV28 and TRBJ2-3, with D possibly TRBD1 on 5 matching bases. The germline V gene encodes CDR1 MDHEN and CDR2 SYDVKM. CDR3 length: 12 amino acids. Trimming took 7 bases from V and 6 from J, leaving 11 bases between them. In nucleotides, the CDR3 is TGTGCCAGCACCCAGGGATTGGATACGCAGTATTTT. Protein product: CASTQGLDTQYF.